The 28 T cell receptor beta chains in this list originate from one sample, sequenced in a study of T cell responses to AZD1222 COVID-19 vaccine. Sequencing was performed with immunoSEQ multiplex PCR; in TCRdb, only in-frame clones are kept and a portion is missing. The table records under 200,000 clones, 90% to 95% of them present only once. Source: peripheral blood, taken on day 0 of AZD1222 vaccination. The receptors shown here come from an adult in good health.

The J gene is TRBJ1-5, the V gene TRBV28; D gene unclear. Trimming stripped 8 bases from V and 0 bases from J, with 14 bases between. The CDR3 contains 15 residues. Germline-derived CDR1 and CDR2 are MDHEN and SYDVKM. The CDR3 DNA is TGTGCCAGCTTTTTTACGGCCTATAGCAATCAGCCCCAGCATTTT. This encodes CASFFTAYSNQPQHF.

The J gene is TRBJ1-4, the V gene TRBV30; D call uncertain. This CDR3 has 15 residues. Per germline, CDR1 GTSNPN and CDR2 SVGIG (reference sequence). Trimming left V 2 bases short and J 0 bases short, with 10 bases between. CDR3 amino acids: CAWSPGFSTNEKLFF. The CDR3 nucleotides are TGTGCCTGGAGTCCGGGCTTTTCAACTAATGAAAAACTGTTTTTT.

The chain is built from TRBV13 and TRBJ2-3; D is ambiguous. Germline V CDR1 and CDR2: PRHDT, FYEKMQ (reference sequence). The CDR3 is made up of 15 amino acids. The ends were cut back, 1 base at V and 3 bases at J, with 11 bases in the middle. CDR3 amino acids: CASSLVLTGTDTQYF. CDR3 in DNA: TGTGCCAGCAGCTTAGTTCTGACCGGGACAGATACGCAGTATTTT.

The rearrangement joins TRBV12-5 to TRBJ1-2, with D unresolved. V was cut by 1 base and J by 4 bases, with 13 bases left in between. CDR1 is LGHNT and CDR2 is FRNRAP in the germline V gene. The CDR3 contains 15 residues. Here the CDR3 reads CASGLGDLPIYGYTF. The CDR3 DNA reads TGTGCTAGTGGTTTGGGAGACCTCCCGATCTATGGCTACACCTTC.

This chain uses TRBV19 with TRBJ1-1; D not certain. CDR1 and CDR2 (germline): LNHDA, SQIVND (reference sequence). CDR3 size: 16 residues. The ends were cut back, 1 base at V and 0 bases at J, with 12 bases in the middle. Here the CDR3 DNA reads TGTGCCAGTAGTATAGGGACCAGAGCCTTGAACACTGAAGCTTTCTTT. Residues: CASSIGTRALNTEAFF.

V and J are TRBV6-5 and TRBJ1-4, with 8 bases aligning to TRBD1. Per the germline V gene, CDR1 is MNHEY and CDR2 is SVGAGI. V lost 7 bases and J lost 4; bases outside the gene matches: 5. There are 14 residues in the CDR3. CDR3 residues: CASIRQGNNEKLFF. CDR3 DNA sequence: TGTGCCAGCATCAGACAGGGGAATAATGAAAAACTGTTTTTT.

The chain recombines TRBV29-1 with TRBJ2-7; perhaps TRBD1 as D (5 bases). V was clipped by 8 bases and J by 5 bases, with 13 bases between them. This CDR3 contains 11 residues. Germline-derived CDR1 and CDR2 are SQVTM and ANQGSEA. The CDR3 reads CSCSSGNEQYF. CDR3 bases: TGCAGCTGTTCCTCAGGGAACGAGCAGTACTTC.

The chain is built from TRBV7-8 and TRBJ1-4; tentatively, D is TRBD1 (6 bases). The CDR3 runs 18 residues. Germline V gene data show CDR1 as SGHVS and CDR2 as FQNEAQ. V was cut by 5 bases and J by 2 bases, with 21 bases left in between. Here the CDR3 reads CASSPTRGLFRTNEKLFF. The CDR3 nucleotides read TGTGCCAGCAGCCCCACCCGGGGGCTCTTTCGGACTAATGAAAAACTGTTTTTT.

The CDR3 reads CASSEEPQGANYGYTF. CDR3 DNA sequence: TGTGCCAGCAGTGAGGAGCCGCAGGGAGCTAACTATGGCTACACCTTC. This chain links TRBV6-1 with TRBJ1-2; tentatively, D is TRBD1 (5 bases). The V gene lost 3 bases and the J gene lost 0 bases, with 14 bases spanning the gap. Looked up from germline, CDR1 is MNHNS and CDR2 is SASEGT. This CDR3 is 16 amino acids long.

This chain links TRBV6-5 with TRBJ2-7; no firm D call. The V and J ends lost 6 bases and 3 bases respectively, with 9 bases between them. Germline V gene lookup returns CDR1 MNHEY and CDR2 SVGAGI. This CDR3 has 12 residues. CDR3 residues: CASSPPGYEQYF. As DNA, the CDR3 is TGTGCCAGCAGCCCCCCGGGCTACGAGCAGTACTTC.

This chain links TRBV4-2 with TRBJ1-5; a weak D match, TRBD1 (6 bases). CDR1 is LGHNA, CDR2 YNFKEQ, per germline. The CDR3 loop spans 19 amino acids. Trimming took off 1 base at V and 1 base at J, with 20 bases between the two ends. The CDR3 sequence is CASSQGVWGPEGSNQPQHF. As DNA, the CDR3 is TGTGCCAGCAGCCAAGGCGTTTGGGGGCCTGAGGGGAGCAATCAGCCCCAGCATTTT.

V usage is TRBV18 and J usage is TRBJ1-4; D is unclear. Between the trimmed V and J ends, which lost 4 bases and 6 bases, there was a span of 6 bases. CDR3 length equals 12 residues. Looked up from germline, CDR1 is KGHSH and CDR2 is LQKENI. This CDR3 is CASSLSDEKLFF. The CDR3 DNA reads TGTGCCAGCTCACTGAGTGATGAAAAACTGTTTTTT.

The V call is TRBV11-2, the J call TRBJ2-3, with 13 bases matching TRBD2. There are 17 residues in the CDR3. The V segment lost 2 bases and the J segment 3 bases; nucleotides outside the gene matches: 5. Germline loops: CDR1 SGHAT, CDR2 FQNNGV. The CDR3 DNA is TGTGCCAGCAGCTTACGGACTAGCGGGAGATCTACAGATACGCAGTATTTT. It translates to CASSLRTSGRSTDTQYF.

This chain's CDR3 is CSAIETRPGNTGELFF. DNA of the CDR3: TGCAGTGCTATTGAGACTCGCCCCGGCAACACCGGGGAGCTGTTTTTT. J is TRBJ2-2 and V is TRBV20-1; D gene unclear. Per germline, CDR1 DFQATT and CDR2 SNEGSKA (reference sequence). The CDR3 spans 16 residues. Trimming took off 4 bases at V and 2 bases at J, with 17 bases between the two ends.

The gene calls are TRBV27 and TRBJ2-2; a weak D match, TRBD1 (6 bases). Trimming stripped 4 bases from V and 4 bases from J, with 16 bases between. There are 16 residues in the CDR3. Germline loops: CDR1 MNHEY, CDR2 SMNVEV (reference sequence). This chain's CDR3 is CASSSMPGDGTGELFF. CDR3 DNA sequence: TGTGCCAGCAGTTCTATGCCAGGGGATGGCACCGGGGAGCTGTTTTTT.

The gene calls are TRBV5-5 and TRBJ2-6, with 7 bases lining up with TRBD1. Trimming took 5 bases from V and 4 from J; bases not matched to a gene: 9. The length of the CDR3 is 16 residues. Germline V gene lookup returns CDR1 SGHKS and CDR2 YYEKEE (reference sequence). CDR3 protein: CASRETGALGANVLTF. The DNA for the CDR3 is TGTGCCAGCAGGGAAACAGGGGCCTTAGGGGCCAACGTCCTGACTTTC. The full variable domain, its missing parts supplied by reference TRBV5-5 and TRBJ2-6, is DAGVTQSPTHLIKTRGQQVTLRCSPISGHKSVSWYQQVLGQGPQFIFQYYEKEERGRGNFPDRFSARQFPNYSSELNVNALLLGDSALYLCASRETGALGANVLTFGAGSRLTVL.

The chain joins TRBV19 to TRBJ2-1, with D unclear. Trimming shortened V by 6 bases and J by 5 bases, and 8 bases separated the two germline ends. CDR3 length equals 12 residues. Per germline, CDR1 LNHDA and CDR2 SQIVND (reference sequence). The CDR3 nucleotides are TGTGCCAGTAGCGCTTCCAACAATGAGCAGTTCTTC. Translating gives CASSASNNEQFF.

J is TRBJ2-1 and V is TRBV20-1; D remains ambiguous. The V end lost 5 bases, the J end lost 5 bases, and 7 bases lay between the germline ends. The CDR3 has 11 residues. Germline V CDR1 and CDR2: DFQATT, SNEGSKA (reference sequence). The CDR3 bases are TGCAGTGCTGTGCTTAACAATGAGCAGTTCTTC. Protein: CSAVLNNEQFF.

The chain recombines TRBV7-7 with TRBJ2-2; D perhaps matches TRBD1 (6 bases). Germline-derived CDR1 and CDR2 are SSHAT and FNYEAQ (reference sequence). The CDR3 sequence is 15 residues long. Trimming took 5 bases from V and 1 from J, leaving 11 bases between them. CDR3 sequence (DNA): TGTGCCAGCAGCCCAAAGGGGGTGAACACCGGGGAGCTGTTTTTT. Its translation: CASSPKGVNTGELFF. The variable domain in full, with the rest retrieved from reference TRBV7-7 and TRBJ2-2, is GAGVSQSPRYKVTKRGQDVTLRCDPISSHATLYWYQQALGQGPEFLTYFNYEAQPDKSGLPSDRFSAERPEGSISTLTIQRTEQRDSAMYRCASSPKGVNTGELFFGEGSRLTVL.

This chain joins TRBV25-1 and TRBJ1-6; TRBD1 is a possible D gene (6 bases). CDR3 size: 15 residues. Germline-derived CDR1 and CDR2 are MGHDK and SYGVNS. V lost 4 bases and J 6 bases, leaving 13 bases between the germline ends. CDR3 in DNA: TGTGCCAGCAGTGCGTCGACAGGATCTAATTCACCCCTCCACTTT. This sequence encodes CASSASTGSNSPLHF. The full variable domain, in which reference TRBV25-1 and TRBJ1-6 provide the parts outside the CDR3, is EADIYQTPRYLVIGTGKKITLECSQTMGHDKMYWYQQDPGMELHLIHYSYGVNSTEKGDLSSESTVSRIRTEHFPLTLESARPSHTSQYLCASSASTGSNSPLHFGNGTRLTVT.

This rearrangement joins TRBV9 to TRBJ1-5, with D tentatively TRBD1 (5 bases). The CDR3 sequence is 16 residues long. Trimming cost V 0 bases and J 10 bases, with 20 bases left between them. The V gene's germline CDR1 is SGDLS and CDR2 YYNGEE. CDR3 in DNA: TGTGCCAGCAGCGTAGAGGCCGACAGTTCAATCAGCCCCCAGCATTTT. Translated: CASSVEADSSISPQHF.

The J gene is TRBJ2-1, the V gene TRBV5-8; D uncertain. The CDR3 has 13 residues. Germline-derived CDR1 and CDR2 are SGHTS and YDEGEE. V was pared by 2 bases and J by 4 bases, with 7 bases between. The CDR3 loop reads CASSFLGYNEQFF. CDR3 DNA sequence: TGTGCCAGCAGCTTTTTAGGATACAATGAGCAGTTCTTC.

V gene TRBV5-1 combines with J gene TRBJ1-1; D gene ambiguous. V was clipped by 4 bases and J by 1 base, with 11 bases between them. The V gene's germline CDR1 is SGHRS and CDR2 YFSETQ. This CDR3 contains 14 residues. Here the CDR3 reads CASSPGGGNTEAFF. The CDR3 DNA follows: TGCGCCAGCAGCCCAGGCGGAGGGAACACTGAAGCTTTCTTT.

This clone was recorded a few times. The chain combines TRBV16 with TRBJ1-1; 9 bases match TRBD1. The CDR3 consists of 16 residues. Germline V lookup: CDR1 KGHSY, CDR2 FQNENV. V shed 0 bases and J 8 bases; nucleotides not matched to a gene: 10. The CDR3 sequence is CASSQSGQGLDMEAFF. The CDR3 DNA follows: TGTGCCAGCAGCCAATCTGGACAGGGGCTAGACATGGAAGCTTTCTTT.

This chain connects TRBV20-1 to TRBJ1-2; D call uncertain. Looked up from germline, CDR1 is DFQATT and CDR2 is SNEGSKA (reference sequence). The CDR3 length is 13 residues. Trimming pared 3 bases from V and 8 bases from J, leaving 16 bases between. In DNA, the CDR3 is TGCAGTGCTAGTACCGGGATCTCGGACGGCTACACCTTC. The encoded protein is CSASTGISDGYTF.

This chain uses TRBV11-1 with TRBJ1-1; weak D call: TRBD1 (5 bases). V gave up 5 bases and J gave up 6 bases, with 16 bases separating them. Germline V gene lookup returns CDR1 SGHAT and CDR2 FQDESV (reference sequence). CDR3 size: 14 residues. Here the CDR3 DNA reads TGTGCCAGCAGCCGGAGACGGGGGGTGGCTGAAGCTTTCTTT. It codes for CASSRRRGVAEAFF. Combining the CDR3 with reference TRBV11-1 and TRBJ1-1 gives the whole variable domain EAEVAQSPRYKITEKSQAVAFWCDPISGHATLYWYRQILGQGPELLVQFQDESVVDDSQLPKDRFSAERLKGVDSTLKIQPAELGDSAMYLCASSRRRGVAEAFFGQGTRLTVV.

The chain joins TRBV7-8 to TRBJ1-1; D gene unclear. CDR1 and CDR2 from the germline V gene are SGHVS and FQNEAQ. V shed 1 base and J shed 6 bases, with 12 bases lying between them. The CDR3 is made up of 14 amino acids. The CDR3 here is CASSLDTVGAEAFF. The CDR3, as DNA: TGTGCCAGCAGCTTAGATACCGTCGGCGCTGAAGCTTTCTTT. Filled out from reference TRBV7-8 and TRBJ1-1, the complete variable domain reads GAGVSQSPRYKVAKRGQDVALRCDPISGHVSLFWYQQALGQGPEFLTYFQNEAQLDKSGLPSDRFFAERPEGSVSTLKIQRTQQEDSAVYLCASSLDTVGAEAFFGQGTRLTVV.

J is TRBJ2-5 and V is TRBV15; no clear D. The germline V gene has CDR1 LNHNV and CDR2 YYDKDF (reference sequence). V lost 5 bases and J 6 bases, leaving 16 bases between the germline ends. CDR3 length equals 14 residues. The CDR3 reads CATSRAALGKTQYF. The CDR3 bases are TGTGCCACCAGCCGAGCCGCGCTGGGCAAGACCCAGTACTTC.